This entry lists 13 T cell receptor beta chains sequenced from one sample in a study of blood T cell repertoires in COVID-19. The assay was immunoSEQ multiplex PCR, and TCRdb's table has in-frame clones only and misses some. The sample lists about 220,000 clones; 88% were seen once. Sequences were obtained from PBMCs or T cells enriched from blood (not recorded which). These receptors originate from a woman between 50 and 59 years old with acute COVID-19.

The rearrangement uses TRBV15 and TRBJ2-7; D may be TRBD2 (6 bases). Germline V gene sequence: CDR1 LNHNV, CDR2 YYDKDF (reference sequence). The CDR3 spans 17 residues. V was cut by 0 bases and J by 0 bases, with 15 bases left in between. The CDR3 is CATSRDWRREDSYEQYF. In DNA, the CDR3 is TGTGCCACCAGCAGAGATTGGAGGAGGGAGGACTCCTACGAGCAGTACTTC.

The chain links TRBV23-1 to TRBJ1-6; TRBD1 matches at 7 bases. TRBV23-1 is an ORF, with its function uncertain. The length of the CDR3 is 15 residues. J lost 10 bases, V lost 5 bases, and 11 bases had no gene match. The CDR3 DNA follows: TGCGCCAGCAGTGCCCATTTACAGGGGTGGTCACCCCTCCACTTT. Its translation is CASSAHLQGWSPLHF.

This chain connects TRBV7-2 to TRBJ2-5, with a possible D match to TRBD1 (5 bases). This CDR3 has 14 residues. V lost 0 bases and J 4 bases, leaving 9 bases between the germline ends. Germline V gives CDR1 SGHTA, CDR2 FQGNSA. CDR3 bases: TGTGCCAGCAGCTTAGCAGGCAGGGTAGAGACCCAGTACTTC. It is translated as CASSLAGRVETQYF.

This clone has just one count. The chain recombines TRBV18 with TRBJ2-7, with TRBD2 as a possible D gene (6 bases). The germline V gene has CDR1 KGHSH and CDR2 LQKENI. Trimming removed 0 bases from V and 5 bases from J, with 8 bases in between. CDR3 length: 13 residues. In DNA, the CDR3 is TGTGCCAGCTCACCACCGGGACTCGACGAGCAGTACTTC. Encoded protein: CASSPPGLDEQYF.

This sequence joins TRBV30 and TRBJ2-5; 11 nucleotides match TRBD2. Germline loops: CDR1 GTSNPN, CDR2 SVGIG (reference sequence). The J segment lost 4 bases and the V segment lost 4 bases, leaving 5 bases of the junction unmatched. This CDR3 is 14 amino acids long. DNA of the CDR3: TGTGCCTGGAATCGGCTAGCGGGAGGAGAGACCCAGTACTTC. It codes for CAWNRLAGGETQYF.

CDR3 loop: CASRGTVNQPQHF. Here the CDR3 DNA reads TGTGCCAGCAGGGGGACAGTAAATCAGCCCCAGCATTTT. The chain is built from TRBV2 and TRBJ1-5; 7 bases map to TRBD1. Germline V gene data show CDR1 as SNHLY and CDR2 as FYNNEI. This CDR3 has 13 residues. Trimming removed 6 bases from V and 4 bases from J; junction bases left unmatched: 3.

V gene TRBV10-1 combines with J gene TRBJ2-4; a weak D match, TRBD2 (6 bases). CDR3 size: 12 residues. V was clipped by 9 bases and J by 8 bases, with 14 bases between them. Per germline, CDR1 WNHNN and CDR2 SYGVQD (reference sequence). In DNA form, the CDR3 reads TGCGCCAGTTTGCGGGGTTCTGACATTCAGTACTTC. Translating it yields CASLRGSDIQYF.

This chain connects TRBV25-1 to TRBJ2-7; the D is unclear. The CDR3 consists of 13 residues. Trimming removed 4 bases at V and 2 bases at J, with 9 bases between. Germline CDR1 MGHDK, CDR2 SYGVNS. The CDR3 region has the DNA TGTGCCAGCAGTGGTCAGATAACCTACGAGCAGTACTTC. Translating gives CASSGQITYEQYF.

This chain joins TRBV6-6 and TRBJ1-2; D might be TRBD1 (5 bases). The germline V gene has CDR1 MNHNY and CDR2 SVGAGI (reference sequence). This CDR3 region has 13 residues. The ends were cut back, 4 bases at V and 6 bases at J, with 12 bases in the middle. As DNA, the CDR3 is TGTGCCAGCAGTTGGGACCGGGAGGATGGCTACACCTTC. Residues: CASSWDREDGYTF.

This rearrangement joins TRBV9 to TRBJ2-3; tentatively, D is TRBD2 (6 bases). From germline, CDR1 is SGDLS and CDR2 YYNGEE. The CDR3 length is 18 residues. The ends were cut back, 0 bases at V and 1 base at J, with 18 bases in the middle. CDR3 region: CASSVDFRAGFGTDTQYF. The DNA for the CDR3 is TGTGCCAGCAGCGTAGACTTTAGGGCGGGATTCGGCACAGATACGCAGTATTTT.

The J gene is TRBJ2-2, the V gene TRBV15; 7 bases are shared with TRBD1. Trimming cost V 2 bases and J 7 bases; bases outside gene matches: 4. CDR3 size: 14 residues. Germline CDR1 LNHNV, CDR2 YYDKDF (reference sequence). The CDR3 protein is CATSRIRGLGELFF. CDR3 sequence (DNA): TGTGCCACCAGCAGAATAAGGGGGCTCGGGGAGCTGTTTTTT.

This rearrangement joins TRBV12-5 to TRBJ2-1, with D possibly TRBD2 on 6 matching bases. The V end lost 6 bases, the J end lost 8 bases, and 8 bases lay between the germline ends. There are 11 residues in the CDR3. Germline V gives CDR1 LGHNT, CDR2 FRNRAP. In DNA form, the CDR3 reads TGTGCTAGTGGACGGGAGCATGAGCAGTTCTTC. This codes for CASGREHEQFF.

V usage is TRBV30 and J usage is TRBJ2-7; D is ambiguous. The CDR3 has 13 residues. Germline CDR1 is GTSNPN and CDR2 is SVGIG (reference sequence). Trimming pared 5 bases from V and 0 bases from J, leaving 11 bases between. Here the CDR3 DNA reads TGTGCCTGGCGAAGACTCGCCTCCTACGAGCAGTACTTC. It encodes CAWRRLASYEQYF. Complete variable domain (other parts from reference TRBV30 and TRBJ2-7): SQTIHQWPATLVQPVGSPLSLECTVEGTSNPNLYWYRQAAGRGLQLLFYSVGIGQISSEVPQNLSASRPQDRQFILSSKKLLLSDSGFYLCAWRRLASYEQYFGPGTRLTVT.